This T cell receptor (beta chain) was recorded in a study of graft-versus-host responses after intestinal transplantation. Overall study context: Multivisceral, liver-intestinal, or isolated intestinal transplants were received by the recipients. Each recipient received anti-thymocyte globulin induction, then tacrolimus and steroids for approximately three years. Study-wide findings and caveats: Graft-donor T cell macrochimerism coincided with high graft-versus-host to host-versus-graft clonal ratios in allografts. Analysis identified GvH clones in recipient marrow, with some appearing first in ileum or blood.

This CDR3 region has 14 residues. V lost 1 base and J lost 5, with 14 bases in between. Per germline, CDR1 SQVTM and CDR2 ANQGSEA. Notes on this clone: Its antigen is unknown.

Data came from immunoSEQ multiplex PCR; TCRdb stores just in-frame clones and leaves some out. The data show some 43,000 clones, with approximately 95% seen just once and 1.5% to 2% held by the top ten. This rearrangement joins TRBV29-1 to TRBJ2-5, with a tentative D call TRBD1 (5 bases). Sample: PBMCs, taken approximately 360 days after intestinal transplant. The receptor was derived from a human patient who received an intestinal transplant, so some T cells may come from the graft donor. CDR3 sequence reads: CSVEAQGQVETQYF. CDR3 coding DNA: TGCAGCGTTGAAGCCCAGGGTCAGGTGGAGACCCAGTACTTC.